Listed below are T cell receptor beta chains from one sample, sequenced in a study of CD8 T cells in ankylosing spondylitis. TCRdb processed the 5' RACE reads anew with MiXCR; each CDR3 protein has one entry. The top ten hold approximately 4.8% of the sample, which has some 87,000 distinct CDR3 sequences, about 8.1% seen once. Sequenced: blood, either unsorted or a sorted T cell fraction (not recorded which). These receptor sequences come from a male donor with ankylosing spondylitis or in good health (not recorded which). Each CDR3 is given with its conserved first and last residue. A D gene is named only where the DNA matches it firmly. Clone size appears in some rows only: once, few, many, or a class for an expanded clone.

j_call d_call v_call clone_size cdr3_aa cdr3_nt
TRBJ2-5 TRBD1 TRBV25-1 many CASSPPTGETQYF TGTGCCAGCAGTCCTCCGACAGGGGAGACCCAGTACTTC
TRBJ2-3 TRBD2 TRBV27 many CASSFTSGVLGTQYF TGTGCCAGCAGTTTTACTAGCGGGGTTCTAGGTACGCAGTATTTT
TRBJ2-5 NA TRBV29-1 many CSASAGQTIPLTQYF TGCAGCGCTTCCGCGGGACAGACCATACCTTTGACCCAGTACTTC
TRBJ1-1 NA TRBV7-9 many CASSLAGGVTEAFF TGTGCCAGCAGCTTAGCAGGGGGTGTTACTGAAGCTTTCTTT
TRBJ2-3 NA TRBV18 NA CASSPLEGTDTQYF TGTGCCAGCTCACCCTTGGAGGGTACAGATACGCAGTATTTT
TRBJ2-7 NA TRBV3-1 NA CASSQAGLSYEQYF TGTGCCAGCAGCCAAGCGGGGCTCTCCTACGAGCAGTACTTC
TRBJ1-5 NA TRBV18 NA CASSPLGRQRINQPQHF TGTGCCAGCTCCCCTCTGGGGAGACAGCGAATTAATCAGCCCCAGCATTTT
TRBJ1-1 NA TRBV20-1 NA CSALLRGTEAFF TGCAGTGCTCTCCTCAGGGGCACTGAAGCTTTCTTT
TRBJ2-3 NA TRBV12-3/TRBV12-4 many CASTNQGSEASDTQYF TGTGCCAGCACCAACCAAGGGTCTGAAGCTTCAGATACGCAGTATTTT
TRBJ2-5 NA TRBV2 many CASGGAEETQYF TGTGCCAGCGGTGGGGCGGAAGAGACCCAGTACTTC
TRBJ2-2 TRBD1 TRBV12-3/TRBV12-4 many CASNKGQGRTGELFF TGTGCCAGCAATAAGGGACAGGGGCGAACCGGGGAGCTGTTTTTT
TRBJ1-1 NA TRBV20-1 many CSADEGMYTEAFF TGCAGTGCTGACGAGGGGATGTACACTGAAGCTTTCTTT
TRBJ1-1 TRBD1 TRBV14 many CASSMRPTGPYTEAFF TGTGCCAGCAGCATGCGACCGACAGGGCCGTACACTGAAGCTTTCTTT
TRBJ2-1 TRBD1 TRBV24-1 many CATSGRDREYEQFF TGTGCCACCAGTGGAAGGGACAGGGAATATGAGCAGTTCTTC
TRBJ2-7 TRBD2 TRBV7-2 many CASSLGRGGYEQYF TGTGCCAGCAGCTTAGGGCGGGGGGGCTACGAGCAGTACTTC
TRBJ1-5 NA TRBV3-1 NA CACSQDLRGGQPQHF TGTGCCTGCAGCCAAGATCTGCGGGGGGGTCAGCCCCAGCATTTT
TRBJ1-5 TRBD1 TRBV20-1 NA CSASGTGGYQPQHF TGCAGTGCCAGCGGGACAGGGGGATATCAGCCCCAGCATTTT
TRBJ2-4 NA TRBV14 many CASRPQGFAKNIQYF TGTGCCAGCAGGCCTCAGGGTTTCGCCAAAAACATTCAGTACTTC
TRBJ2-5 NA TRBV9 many CASSSGDPDRETQYF TGTGCCAGCAGCTCCGGGGACCCGGACCGGGAGACCCAGTACTTC
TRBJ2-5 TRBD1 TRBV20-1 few CCARDPFGTGAQETQYF TGCTGTGCTAGAGATCCGTTCGGGACAGGGGCTCAAGAGACCCAGTACTTC
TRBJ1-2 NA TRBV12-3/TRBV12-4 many CASSQDGIAYGYTF TGTGCCAGCAGCCAGGATGGAATTGCCTATGGCTACACCTTC
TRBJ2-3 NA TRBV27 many CASSYSLADTQYF TGTGCCAGCAGTTATAGTCTCGCAGATACGCAGTATTTT
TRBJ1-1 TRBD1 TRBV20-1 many CSAQGGDGYTEAFF TGCAGTGCTCAGGGGGGGGATGGGTACACTGAAGCTTTCTTT
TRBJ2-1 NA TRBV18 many CASSLGTTVYNEQFF TGTGCCAGCTCACTTGGGACAACTGTCTACAATGAGCAGTTCTTC
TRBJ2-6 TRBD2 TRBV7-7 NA CASSFDRLAGGSGANVLTF TGTGCTAGCAGCTTCGACAGACTAGCGGGGGGCTCTGGGGCCAACGTCCTGACTTTC
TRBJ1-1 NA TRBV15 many CATSIGTDENTEAFF TGTGCCACCAGCATCGGGACGGATGAAAACACTGAAGCTTTCTTT
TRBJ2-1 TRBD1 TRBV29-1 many CSGGGSSGTGRPNEQFF TGCAGCGGGGGCGGGTCCTCCGGGACAGGCCGGCCGAATGAGCAGTTCTTC
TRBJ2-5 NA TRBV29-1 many CSVVGRDFNQETQYF TGCAGCGTTGTGGGTCGGGACTTTAATCAAGAGACCCAGTACTTC
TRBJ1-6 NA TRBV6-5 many CASSYSAKPNSPLHF TGTGCCAGCAGTTACAGTGCCAAGCCCAATTCACCCCTCCACTTT
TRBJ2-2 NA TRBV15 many CATSRDGRVWTGELFF TGTGCCACCAGCAGAGATGGCAGGGTATGGACCGGGGAGCTGTTTTTT
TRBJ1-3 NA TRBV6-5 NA CASSYAGRADSGNTIYF TGTGCCAGCAGTTACGCGGGCAGGGCTGACTCTGGAAACACCATATATTTT
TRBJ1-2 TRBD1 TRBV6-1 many CASRSGQILGYTF TGTGCCAGCAGATCGGGACAGATTCTTGGCTACACCTTC
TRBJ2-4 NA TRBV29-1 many CSVEAGTENIQYF TGCAGCGTTGAGGCGGGGACAGAAAACATTCAGTACTTC
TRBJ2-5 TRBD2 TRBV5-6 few CASSLYGGEETQYF TGTGCCAGCAGCTTGTATGGGGGGGAGGAGACCCAGTACTTC
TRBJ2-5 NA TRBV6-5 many CASSYPPDAYLGETQYF TGTGCCAGCAGTTACCCGCCGGATGCCTATTTAGGAGAGACCCAGTACTTC
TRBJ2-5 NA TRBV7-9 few CASSLTSTAGRTQYF TGTGCCAGCAGCCTTACATCGACAGCCGGGAGGACCCAGTACTTC
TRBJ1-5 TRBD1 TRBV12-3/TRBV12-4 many CASSSDREDQPQHF TGTGCCAGCAGTTCGGACAGGGAAGACCAGCCCCAGCATTTT
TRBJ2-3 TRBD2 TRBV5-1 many CASSLGRGGTDTQYF TGCGCCAGCAGCTTGGGACGGGGGGGCACAGATACGCAGTATTTT
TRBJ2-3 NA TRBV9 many CASSVEGHTQYF TGTGCCAGCAGCGTAGAGGGACATACGCAGTATTTT
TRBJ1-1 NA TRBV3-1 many CASSQVKLRMGQTTEAFF TGTGCCAGCAGCCAAGTGAAGCTACGGATGGGGCAAACGACTGAAGCTTTCTTT
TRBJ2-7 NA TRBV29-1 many CSPSGYQLYEQYF TGCAGCCCGAGCGGGTACCAACTCTACGAGCAGTACTTC
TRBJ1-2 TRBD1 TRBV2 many CASGGQNYGYTF TGTGCCAGCGGGGGACAGAACTATGGCTACACCTTC
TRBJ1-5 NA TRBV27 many CASSLIGVGNQPQHF TGTGCCAGCAGTTTGATCGGGGTAGGCAATCAGCCCCAGCATTTT
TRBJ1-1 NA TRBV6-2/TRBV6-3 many CASSQGRATEAFF TGTGCCAGCAGTCAGGGGAGAGCCACTGAAGCTTTCTTT
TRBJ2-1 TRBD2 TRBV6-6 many CASIGTGGPWYNEQFF TGTGCCAGCATTGGAACGGGGGGGCCTTGGTACAATGAGCAGTTCTTC
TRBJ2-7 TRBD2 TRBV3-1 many CASSPTSGAGYEQYF TGTGCCAGCAGCCCCACTAGCGGGGCCGGCTACGAGCAGTACTTC
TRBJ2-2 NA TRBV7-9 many CASITQTSLNTGELFF TGTGCCAGTATCACTCAGACTTCACTGAACACCGGGGAGCTGTTTTTT
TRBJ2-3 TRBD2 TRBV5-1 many CASSWGGIGTDTQYF TGCGCCAGCAGCTGGGGGGGGATCGGCACAGATACGCAGTATTTT
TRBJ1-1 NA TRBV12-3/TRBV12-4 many CASSFTRGVGNTEAFF TGTGCCAGCAGTTTCACCCGGGGGGTAGGAAACACTGAAGCTTTCTTT
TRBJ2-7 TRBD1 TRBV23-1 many CASSHGDRASYEQYF TGCGCCAGCAGTCACGGGGACAGGGCTTCGTACGAGCAGTACTTC
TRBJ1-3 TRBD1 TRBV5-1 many CASSPEGARGNTIYF TGCGCCAGCAGCCCGGAGGGGGCGCGAGGAAACACCATATATTTT
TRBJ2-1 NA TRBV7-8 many CASSLVLGDNEQFF TGTGCCAGCAGCTTAGTATTGGGAGACAATGAGCAGTTCTTC
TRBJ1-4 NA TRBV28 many CASSPDLVKLFF TGTGCCAGCAGCCCCGACCTTGTAAAACTGTTTTTT